The 21 T cell receptor beta chains listed next were all sequenced from one sample in a study of CD8+CD57+ T cells in acquired aplastic anemia. According to the study, genomic DNA was the template for TCR beta VDJ and CDR3 profiling. One entry per CDR3 protein, called by TCRdb with MiXCR from the reads. In the table there are 400,000 to 450,000 distinct CDR3 sequences, about 70% of which are singletons. The sample taken for sequencing was sorted CD4+, CD8+, or CD8+CD57+ T cells (not recorded which) from PBMCs. Receptor source: a human donor in good health, serving as a control.

The rearrangement links TRBV20-1 to TRBJ1-4, with TRBD1 matching over 7 bases. The germline CDR1 and CDR2 sequences are DFQATT and SNEGSKA (reference sequence). The J segment lost 2 bases and the V segment lost 3 bases, leaving 3 bases of the junction unmatched. The CDR3 sequence is 14 residues long. CDR3 coding DNA: TGCAGTGCTAGGGACAGGCCGACTAATGAAAAACTGTTTTTT. It specifies CSARDRPTNEKLFF.

The V gene is TRBV7-3, the J gene TRBJ2-7; D ambiguous. V was pared by 2 bases and J by 11 bases, with 22 bases between. CDR1 is SGHTA, CDR2 FQGTGA, per germline. This CDR3 comprises 15 residues. CDR3 in DNA: TGTGCCAGCAGCTTACTTATCGGCAGCTTAATCTACGAGTACTTC. Translating it yields CASSLLIGSLIYEYF.

The chain recombines TRBV19 with TRBJ1-6, with 7 bases that match TRBD1. This CDR3 is 16 amino acids long. Germline CDR1 reads LNHDA; CDR2 reads SQIVND (reference sequence). V shed 7 bases and J 0 bases; nucleotides not matched to a gene: 6. The CDR3 DNA follows: TGTGCCAGTAAAAAGACAGGGAGCTCCTATAATTCACCCCTCCACTTT. Its translation is CASKKTGSSYNSPLHF.

This clonotype was counted at least ten times. The V gene is TRBV29-1, the J gene TRBJ1-2; D call uncertain. Germline V gives CDR1 SQVTM, CDR2 ANQGSEA. With 0 bases removed from V and 8 bases from J, the gap between germline ends came to 16 bases. This CDR3 has 14 amino acids. This CDR3 is CSVEDPGGLRGYTF. The DNA for the CDR3 is TGCAGCGTTGAAGATCCAGGAGGTTTGCGAGGCTACACCTTC.

Remarks on this clonotype: The conserved closing phenylalanine or tryptophan is absent in this CDR3, likely reflecting a read error. The limits of the CDR3 on the DNA are not certain, so only TCRdb's listed CDR3 is given. The chain couples TRBV2 to TRBJ1-6; the D segment call TRBD1 is taken from the table without a DNA check. The CDR3 is 16 amino acids long, termini counted. Germline loops: CDR1 SNHLY, CDR2 FYNNEI. The chain's CDR3 is CASRYSPEPQHFGLRT.

The chain combines TRBV15 with TRBJ2-7, with 9 nucleotides matching TRBD1. Germline CDR1 reads LNHNV; CDR2 reads YYDKDF (reference sequence). The CDR3 is made up of 16 amino acids. Trimming cost V 1 base and J 1 base; bases outside gene matches: 5. Here the CDR3 DNA reads TGTGCCACCAGCAGAGTATTGGGGACAGGGTCCTACGAGCAGTACTTC. Translation: CATSRVLGTGSYEQYF.

The chain links TRBV11-2 to TRBJ1-2; 9 bases agree with TRBD1. V was clipped by 4 bases and J by 4 bases; unmatched bases: 13. This CDR3 is 17 amino acids long. CDR1 is SGHAT, CDR2 FQNNGV, per germline. The CDR3 DNA reads as TGTGCCAGCAGCTACGTAACAGGGGGCAATCCCCTCTATGGCTACACCTTC. Translated, it gives CASSYVTGGNPLYGYTF.

For this clonotype: A junction boundary mismatches the germline segment, possibly from a read error. The rearrangement uses TRBV2 and TRBJ1-1; D call uncertain. The end of the DNA fits TRBJ1-6 better, so the J call may be wrong. Germline V CDR1 and CDR2: SNHLY, FYNNEI. The CDR3 contains 15 residues. CDR3: CASSRTRDHNSHLHF. Here the CDR3 DNA reads TGTGCCAGCAGCAGAACGAGGGATCATAATTCACACCTCCACTTT.

The table lists this clonotype with many counts. In nucleotides, the CDR3 is TGTGCCAGCAGCTTAAACAGGGATAACGAAAAACTGTTTTTT. It specifies CASSLNRDNEKLFF. The chain combines TRBV7-2 with TRBJ1-4, with D perhaps matching TRBD1 (6 bases). The germline V gene has CDR1 SGHTA and CDR2 FQGNSA. With 2 bases removed from V and 8 bases from J, the gap between germline ends came to 12 bases. This CDR3 is 14 amino acids long.

In regard to this clonotype: It is unclear where the CDR3 begins or ends on the DNA, so no DNA is shown, and the CDR3 is as TCRdb lists it. This chain links TRBV5-5 with TRBJ2-7; TRBD1 is the table's D call, not checked against the DNA. The CDR3 is 24 residues long, ends included. Germline V lookup: CDR1 SGHKS, CDR2 YYEKEE (reference sequence). This CDR3 reads CASSARPEDSSFYICSAASDEQYF.

The chain links TRBV19 to TRBJ2-6; D is undetermined. With 3 bases removed from V and 0 bases from J, the gap between germline ends came to 9 bases. The CDR3 has 16 amino acids. Germline V gene lookup returns CDR1 LNHDA and CDR2 SQIVND (reference sequence). The CDR3: CASSMGRTSGANVLTF. DNA for the CDR3: TGTGCCAGTAGTATGGGTCGGACCTCTGGGGCCAACGTCCTGACTTTC.

This clonotype was recorded at least ten times. The chain carries TRBV10-3 and TRBJ2-2, with 8 nucleotides matching TRBD1. Germline V CDR1 and CDR2: ENHRY, SYGVKD. Trimming cost V 10 bases and J 1 base; bases outside gene matches: 5. This CDR3 spans 14 amino acids. CDR3 bases: TGTGCCACCAGGGGACAGGAGAACACCGGGGAGCTGTTTTTT. It yields the protein CATRGQENTGELFF.

This clonotype was counted a few times. The J gene is TRBJ1-6, the V gene TRBV11-2, with D tentatively TRBD1 (5 bases). V lost 6 bases, J lost 9 bases, and 9 bases lay in between. This CDR3 is 12 amino acids long. CDR1 and CDR2 from the germline V gene are SGHAT and FQNNGV. DNA for the CDR3: TGTGCCAGCAGTGGGGGGAGTTCACCCCTCCACTTT. Residues: CASSGGSSPLHF. The full variable domain, rest sourced from reference TRBV11-2 and TRBJ1-6, is EAGVAQSPRYKIIEKRQSVAFWCNPISGHATLYWYQQILGQGPKLLIQFQNNGVVDDSQLPKDRFSAERLKGVDSTLKIQPAKLEDSAVYLCASSGGSSPLHFGNGTRLTVT.

The chain is built from TRBV24-1 and TRBJ2-3; the D gene is possibly TRBD2 (7 bases). Germline assignment: CDR1 KGHDR and CDR2 SFDVKD. Between the trimmed V and J ends, which lost 5 bases and 1 base, there was a span of 15 bases. The CDR3 consists of 16 residues. The CDR3: CATSGGGGHRTDTQYF. The DNA of the CDR3 is TGTGCCACCAGTGGTGGCGGGGGCCACCGCACAGATACGCAGTATTTT.

As regards this clonotype: It is likely a read error, because the conserved phenylalanine at the end of the CDR3 is missing. The limits of the CDR3 on the DNA are not certain, so only TCRdb's listed CDR3 is given. V gene TRBV20-1 combines with J gene TRBJ1-6. Both ends counted, the CDR3 spans 8 residues. The V gene's germline CDR1 is DFQATT and CDR2 SNEGSKA (reference sequence). CDR3 in amino acids: CSARGLPY.

This clonotype was seen just once. No conserved phenylalanine or tryptophan ends this CDR3, so it is likely a read error. The limits of the CDR3 on the DNA are not certain, so only TCRdb's listed CDR3 is given. The chain has TRBV9 and TRBJ2-7; the DNA was not compared with TRBD1, the D call given in the table. Germline CDR1 and CDR2: SGDLS and YYNGEE. The CDR3 has 13 amino acids, counting both end residues. The CDR3 is CASSVVGRGSGNI.

The chain employs TRBV25-1 and TRBJ2-7; 10 bases line up with TRBD1. There are 16 residues in the CDR3. Trimming removed 4 bases from V and 1 base from J; junction bases left unmatched: 7. Germline V CDR1 and CDR2: MGHDK, SYGVNS. The CDR3 DNA is TGTGCCAGCAGTGGAACCTGGGACAGGGGATCCTACGAGCAGTACTTC. Encoded protein: CASSGTWDRGSYEQYF.

A single count supports this clonotype. For the CDR3, the DNA is TGTGCCAGCAGTTACGGCAGAACCAATCAGCCCCAGCATTTT. Residues: CASSYGRTNQPQHF. The chain has TRBV12-3 or TRBV12-4 and TRBJ1-5; no reliable D call. The CDR3 covers 14 residues. Trimming stripped 4 bases from V and 3 bases from J, with 10 bases between.

This clonotype was counted at least ten times. The rearrangement joins TRBV20-1 to TRBJ1-2; no firm D call. Germline values: CDR1 DFQATT, CDR2 SNEGSKA (reference sequence). With 0 bases removed from V and 3 bases from J, the gap between germline ends came to 11 bases. This CDR3 comprises 14 residues. The CDR3 DNA is TGCAGTGCTAGAGATGGAGCCCTTGACTATGGCTACACCTTC. As protein: CSARDGALDYGYTF.

This rearrangement joins TRBV4-3 to TRBJ1-5, with D possibly being TRBD1 (5 bases). Between the trimmed V and J ends, which lost 6 bases and 4 bases, there was a span of 13 bases. The CDR3 extends over 14 amino acids. In germline, CDR1 is LGHNA, CDR2 YSLEER. CDR3 amino acids: CASSAGLANQPQHF. The CDR3 DNA reads as TGCGCCAGCAGTGCGGGACTGGCAAATCAGCCCCAGCATTTT.

On this clonotype itself: A much larger clone lies a single base off, so this may be a read error. The chain carries TRBV13 and TRBJ1-2; tentative D call: TRBD1 (5 bases). Germline CDR1 PRHDT, CDR2 FYEKMQ (reference sequence). The CDR3 is 14 amino acids. Deletions cut 3 bases from V and 2 bases from J, with 10 bases between. CDR3 nucleotide sequence: TGTGCCAGCAGCTTCGGGGGGGAGAACTATGGCTACACCTTC. Encoded protein: CASSFGGENYGYTF.